The clone carrying this T cell receptor beta chain was seen once. Its antigen is undetermined. This specimen comes from a study of shared clonotypes between healthy human individuals. Per the authors' pipeline: Filtering differed because ImmunoSEQ produced junction-only sequences that carried no quality scores. The repertoire was sequenced with immunoSEQ multiplex PCR; TCRdb's copy has only in-frame clones and lacks some. Clone size and the V and J calls come from that table; the DNA yielded D and trimming. The data show a few million clones, 90% to 95% seen once. It was into CD45RA+ naive and CD45RA-negative memory subsets that the CD4+ cells were split. The CDR3 sequence is 17 residues long. Germline trimming cut 2 bases from V and 1 base from J; bases unmatched to any gene: 6. In germline, CDR1 is SGHTA, CDR2 FQGNSA. Findings and caveats of the study: Sequencing of the sorted subsets was shown by rarefaction to be incomplete despite large depth. Estimated clonotype richness was generally higher in naive than memory subsets.

J is TRBJ2-1 and V is TRBV7-2, with 9 bases fitting TRBD2. Material: naive CD4+ T cells from PBMCs. Described subset: CD45RA+ positively selected. The sequence derives from a man between 18 and 29 years old in good health. Some clones in this sample may be carry-over from other donors' samples. The DNA for the CDR3 is TGTGCCAGCAGCTTAATCCCTAGCGGGACGTCCTACAATGAGCAGTTCTTC. This codes for CASSLIPSGTSYNEQFF.